This TCR beta chain appears in the sequencing data of a study of cytomegalovirus exposure and HLA in healthy donors. Of note for this clone: Its antigen is not identified.

The CDR3 covers 14 residues. The J segment lost 7 bases and the V segment lost 10 bases, leaving 7 bases of the junction unmatched. Germline V gives CDR1 ENHRY, CDR2 SYGVKD. The table came from immunoSEQ multiplex PCR; TCRdb's copy has only in-frame clones and leaves some out. The sample carries around 63,000 clones, almost 97% recorded once. The study's findings and limits: According to reports, the classifier identified cytomegalovirus status with high specificity and sensitivity. Subsequent analysis found a tendency for first-cohort TCR clusters to co-occur within the approximately 130 validation repertoires.

The chain links TRBV10-3 to TRBJ2-1, with TRBD2 matching 13 bases. Sequencing input: PBMCs. The TCR comes from a woman between 18 and 30 years old in good health and CMV-seronegative. The CDR3 DNA sequence: TGTGCCACCGGACTAGCGGGAGTTCGGAATGAGCAGTTCTTC. Residues: CATGLAGVRNEQFF.